This passage covers 12 T cell receptor beta chains from one sample sequenced in a study of blood T cell repertoires in COVID-19. Only in-frame clones appear in the TCRdb table, and some are missing; sequencing was by immunoSEQ multiplex PCR. The sample records 230,000 or so clones, 65% to 90% being singletons. The specimen sequenced was peripheral blood. All receptors derive from a man between 40 and 49 years old who had recovered from COVID-19.

The rearrangement joins TRBV2 to TRBJ2-1, with 7 bases that match TRBD2. This CDR3 is built from 15 residues. J lost 2 bases, V lost 7 bases, and 8 bases had no gene match. Germline CDR1 is SNHLY and CDR2 is FYNNEI. The DNA for the CDR3 is TGTGCCAGCAAGGCTAGCGGAGATACCTACAATGAGCAGTTCTTC. Amino acid sequence: CASKASGDTYNEQFF.

This clone has only a few counts. DNA of the CDR3: TGTGCCAGCAGCTTAGGGACAGGGACGAACACCGGGGAGCTGTTTTTT. Encoded protein: CASSLGTGTNTGELFF. V is TRBV11-2 and J is TRBJ2-2, with 8 bases matching TRBD1. Germline trimming cut 1 base from V and 0 bases from J; bases unmatched to any gene: 1. CDR1 and CDR2 from the germline V gene are SGHAT and FQNNGV. CDR3 length: 16 amino acids.

The CDR3 loop is CASSQDPTDTQYF. In DNA, the CDR3 is TGTGCCAGCAGCCAGGATCCCACAGATACGCAGTATTTT. V is TRBV7-6 and J is TRBJ2-3, with D unresolved. Per the germline V gene, CDR1 is SGHVS and CDR2 is FNYEAQ. Trimming left V 5 bases short and J 2 bases short, with 8 bases between. The CDR3 extends over 13 amino acids.

The rearrangement links TRBV6-6 to TRBJ1-5; 7 bases map to TRBD1. The germline CDR1 and CDR2 sequences are MNHNY and SVGAGI (reference sequence). The CDR3 has 13 residues. J lost 2 bases, V lost 5 bases, and 0 bases had no gene match. The CDR3, as DNA: TGTGCCAGCAGTACAGGGGGCAATCAGCCCCAGCATTTT. Translated: CASSTGGNQPQHF.

The rearrangement joins TRBV7-2 to TRBJ1-4, with D unresolved. This CDR3 has 15 residues. CDR1 and CDR2 (germline): SGHTA, FQGNSA. V was trimmed by 1 base and J by 0 bases, leaving 6 bases between them. The CDR3 region has the DNA TGTGCCAGCAGCTTAGTGGCAGCAACTAATGAAAAACTGTTTTTT. It is translated as CASSLVAATNEKLFF. The variable domain in full, completed from reference TRBV7-2 and TRBJ1-4, reads GAGVSQSPSNKVTEKGKDVELRCDPISGHTALYWYRQSLGQGLEFLIYFQGNSAPDKSGLPSDRFSAERTGGSVSTLTIQRTQQEDSAVYLCASSLVAATNEKLFFGSGTQLSVL.

This chain connects TRBV30 to TRBJ1-5, with TRBD1 matching over 7 bases. The length of the CDR3 is 15 residues. Trimming removed 5 bases from V and 6 bases from J; junction bases left unmatched: 13. CDR1 is GTSNPN and CDR2 is SVGIG in the germline V gene (reference sequence). CDR3 nucleotides: TGTGCCTGGGGCCAGGGAACAGGGGATGTTCAGCCCCAGCATTTT. This codes for CAWGQGTGDVQPQHF.

This chain links TRBV9 with TRBJ2-7, with D unclear. V was clipped by 1 base and J by 0 bases, with 8 bases between them. Germline V gene sequence: CDR1 SGDLS, CDR2 YYNGEE. The CDR3 is made up of 14 amino acids. The CDR3 DNA reads as TGTGCCAGCAGCGTACAGGCGAGCTCCTACGAGCAGTACTTC. This gives the protein CASSVQASSYEQYF.

The chain links TRBV18 to TRBJ1-2; TRBD1 aligns across 9 bases. CDR3 length: 12 amino acids. V dropped 6 bases and J dropped 6; count of bases not matched to a gene: 2. Germline CDR1 KGHSH, CDR2 LQKENI. CDR3 sequence: CASSDRGDGYTF. CDR3 nucleotides: TGTGCCAGCTCGGACAGGGGAGATGGCTACACCTTC.

The chain is built from TRBV12-2 and TRBJ2-7; TRBD1 is the table's D call, not checked against the DNA. TRBV12-2 is a pseudogene locus. This CDR3 is 17 amino acids long. CDR3 residues: CASRDKSRDRDSYEQYF. For the CDR3, the DNA is TGTGCAAGTCGCGATAAGTCCCGGGACAGGGACTCATACGAGCAGTACTTC.

The CDR3 DNA follows: TGCGCCAGCAGCTTGGTCTGGGGGGGAGCAGGATCACCCCTCCACTTT. Translated: CASSLVWGGAGSPLHF. The chain links TRBV5-1 to TRBJ1-6; weak D call: TRBD1 (5 bases). Germline lookup yields CDR1 SGHRS and CDR2 YFSETQ. CDR3 length equals 16 residues. Trimming took off 0 bases at V and 10 bases at J, with 17 bases between the two ends.

V and J are TRBV27 and TRBJ1-1; weak D call: TRBD1 (5 bases). CDR1 MNHEY and CDR2 SMNVEV come from the germline V gene (reference sequence). The CDR3 has 14 amino acids. Trimming shortened V by 2 bases and J by 5 bases, and 12 bases separated the two germline ends. CDR3: CASSLGGSGTEAFF. The CDR3 DNA reads TGTGCCAGCAGTTTAGGGGGGTCGGGAACTGAAGCTTTCTTT.

A single count supports this clone. The V gene is TRBV19, the J gene TRBJ1-2, with TRBD1 as a possible D gene (5 bases). Germline V gene data show CDR1 as LNHDA and CDR2 as SQIVND (reference sequence). V lost 3 bases and J lost 3, with 14 bases in between. The CDR3 covers 15 residues. In nucleotides, the CDR3 is TGTGCCAGTAGTATTGGGGCAGGCCAATACTATGGCTACACCTTC. Protein product: CASSIGAGQYYGYTF.